These T cell receptor beta chains were read from a single sample in a study of regulatory T cells in long-lasting Graves disease. TCRdb recomputed calls from the multiplex PCR reads with MiXCR, one row per CDR3 protein. This table holds over 500,000 distinct CDR3 sequences, about 16% found once. These same records also appear under a second study, on T cells in Graves' hyperthyroidism and ophthalmopathy.

Here the sequenced sample was peripheral blood mononuclear cells (PBMCs), taken at new diagnosis, from a patient treated with antithyroid drugs. The origin of the receptors is a man aged 18 to 35 with Graves disease. Both conserved end residues are part of each CDR3. The order of the fields is V gene, clone size, D gene, J gene, CDR3 DNA, CDR3 protein. The D gene is left open where the match is weak. Only part of the rows carry a size: once, few, many, or a class if the clone is expanded.

>TRBV7-3|many|.|TRBJ2-3
TGTGCCAGCAGCGCGGTTTACACAGATACGCAGTATTTT
CASSAVYTDTQYF
>TRBV7-3|.|.|TRBJ2-1
TGTGCCAGCAGCCTTAGGAGCACAGAGGGTTTTAAGGAGAGCTCCTACAATGAGCAGTTCTTC
CASSLRSTEGFKESSYNEQFF
>TRBV13|.|.|TRBJ2-3
TGTGCCAGCAGCTTCCGGGACAGGGGCGCACTAGCGGGAGCCACAGATACGCAGTATTTT
CASSFRDRGALAGATDTQYF
>TRBV29-1|.|.|TRBJ1-3
TGCAGCGTCACCGGGCGCCCGGGACATTCCTCTGGAAACACCATATATTTT
CSVTGRPGHSSGNTIYF
>TRBV6-1|few|TRBD2|TRBJ2-1
TGTGCCAGCAGTGGCGGGACTAGCGGGGCCTCCTACAATGAGCAGTTCTTC
CASSGGTSGASYNEQFF
>TRBV11-3|few|.|TRBJ2-1
TGTGCCAGCAGCTTAGGGCGGGGGCTAGGTAATGAGCAGTTCTTC
CASSLGRGLGNEQFF
>TRBV3-1|.|TRBD2|TRBJ2-1
TGTGCCAGCAGCCAAGACGGACTAGCGGGTTACAATGAGCAGTTCTTC
CASSQDGLAGYNEQFF
>TRBV9|many|TRBD2|TRBJ2-1
TGTGCCAGCAGCGTAGCGGGAGGGACCTACAATGAGCAGTTCTTC
CASSVAGGTYNEQFF
>TRBV27|many|.|TRBJ2-7
TGTGCCAGCAGCCCCCTGGGGGGCCTAATCGACGAGCAGTACTTC
CASSPLGGLIDEQYF
>TRBV19|.|.|TRBJ1-2
TGTGCCAGTAGTATGTTCCCGGAGCTGGGGGCGGATGGCTACACCTTC
CASSMFPELGADGYTF
>TRBV12-3/TRBV12-4|.|.|TRBJ2-5
TGTGCCAGCAGTGGGACTGTTTACCAAGAGACCCAGTACTTC
CASSGTVYQETQYF
>TRBV7-2|many|TRBD2|TRBJ2-4
TGTGCCAGCAGCCCCAGCGGGGGGGGCATTCAGTACTTC
CASSPSGGGIQYF
>TRBV9|.|TRBD1|TRBJ1-4
TGTGCCAGCAGCGTAGAAGGGGGCCTTAATGAAAAACTGTTTTTT
CASSVEGGLNEKLFF
>TRBV7-8|many|TRBD1|TRBJ2-7
TGTGCCAGCAGCCACGGGACAGGATATTACGAGCAGTACTTC
CASSHGTGYYEQYF
>TRBV27|many|TRBD1|TRBJ2-3
TGCGCCAGCAGCTTCCGGGACAGGACCACAGATACGCAGTATTTT
CASSFRDRTTDTQYF
>TRBV5-1|many|TRBD2|TRBJ2-1
TGCGCCAGCAGCCCGGGACTAGCGGGAGGTGGCGCCTACAATGAGCAGTTCTTC
CASSPGLAGGGAYNEQFF
>TRBV5-1|many|TRBD1|TRBJ2-7
TGCGCCAGCAGCTCCCATCCGGGACAGGGAATTTCCGAGCAGTACTTC
CASSSHPGQGISEQYF
>TRBV12-5|few|TRBD1|TRBJ1-3
TGTGCTAGTGGTCCTCCCGGGACAGGGTTAGGAAACACCATATATTTT
CASGPPGTGLGNTIYF
>TRBV29-1|.|TRBD2|TRBJ2-1
TGCAGCGTTGTTTGGGTGGTAGCGGGAGGGCTGGTCCCCCACAATGAGCAGTTCTTC
CSVVWVVAGGLVPHNEQFF
>TRBV7-9|.|.|TRBJ2-5
TGTGCCAGCAGCTTAAGATCAGCCGAGACCCAGTACTTC
CASSLRSAETQYF
>TRBV11-3|.|.|TRBJ2-5
TGTGCCAGCAGCTTGGACGACCAAGAGACCCAGTACTTC
CASSLDDQETQYF
>TRBV6-1|.|.|TRBJ1-5
TGTGCCAGAGAGCCGGGGAAACAGCCCCAGCATTTT
CAREPGKQPQHF
>TRBV30|many|.|TRBJ2-3
TGTGCCTGGAGTGAAGTCACAGATACGCAGTATTTT
CAWSEVTDTQYF
>TRBV7-8|many|TRBD1|TRBJ2-7
TGTGCCAGCAGATTAGCTCTTTGGGACAGGGGGGACGAGCAGTACTTC
CASRLALWDRGDEQYF
>TRBV6-1|many|.|TRBJ2-5
TGTGCCTCTCGGGCCTTCCAAGAGACCCAGTACTTC
CASRAFQETQYF
>TRBV12-3/TRBV12-4|many|.|TRBJ2-1
TGTGCCAGCAGTTTTAGGGCGAGCGCCACCTACAATGAGCAGTTCTTC
CASSFRASATYNEQFF
>TRBV27|few|TRBD2|TRBJ2-3
TGTGCCAGCTCTCCCCCGGGACTAGCGTCCTACACGCAGTATTTT
CASSPPGLASYTQYF
>TRBV10-2|many|.|TRBJ2-7
TGCGCCAGCAGTGAATTAAGGGGCGAGCAGTACTTC
CASSELRGEQYF
>TRBV5-6|.|.|TRBJ2-7
TGTGCCAGCAGCACAGACGGGGAGCAGTACTTC
CASSTDGEQYF
>TRBV7-8|many|.|TRBJ2-3
TGTGCCAGCAGCTTAGCCCAGCCTTCCACAGATACGCAGTATTTT
CASSLAQPSTDTQYF
>TRBV15|.|TRBD1|TRBJ1-2
TGTGCCACCCGGGACAGCGCTATGAAAGGCTACACCTTC
CATRDSAMKGYTF
>TRBV5-1|few|.|TRBJ1-5
TGCGCCAGCAGCTTAACCCCTTCAGGGGTTGCAAATCAGCCCCAGCATTTT
CASSLTPSGVANQPQHF
>TRBV20-1|.|.|TRBJ1-2
TGCAGTGCTAGAGATGAACGGGGGATACGAGGCTACACCTTC
CSARDERGIRGYTF
>TRBV6-1|many|.|TRBJ1-3
TGTGCCAGCAGTGAGTCACTCTCTGGAAACACCATATATTTT
CASSESLSGNTIYF
>TRBV3-1|.|.|TRBJ2-5
TGTGCCAGCAGCCAAGGGGTACAACGATCAGAGACCCAGTACTTC
CASSQGVQRSETQYF
>TRBV9|.|.|TRBJ1-2
TGTGCCAGCAGCGTAGCTTGGACAGATGGCTACACCTTC
CASSVAWTDGYTF
>TRBV14|few|.|TRBJ2-1
TGTGCCAGCAGCCCAGGGATCTACAATGAGCAGTTCTTC
CASSPGIYNEQFF
>TRBV15|.|.|TRBJ1-2
TGTGCCACCAGCAGAGGATTTGGGGGATCCCGGGAAGGCTACACCTTC
CATSRGFGGSREGYTF
>TRBV7-8|.|.|TRBJ2-1
TGTGCCAGCAGCTCTAAGGGGGTGGGTAGCCGACCCTACAATGAGCAGTTCTTC
CASSSKGVGSRPYNEQFF
>TRBV28|many|.|TRBJ1-2
TGTGCCAGCAGTCCTTCTAACTATGGCTACACCTTC
CASSPSNYGYTF
>TRBV18|many|TRBD1|TRBJ1-2
TGTGCCAGCTCACCACCGGGACAGACGTATGGCTACACCTTC
CASSPPGQTYGYTF
>TRBV19|many|TRBD2|TRBJ2-1
TGTGCCAGTAGTATGTGGTTTGGCGGGGGCAATGAGCAGTTCTTC
CASSMWFGGGNEQFF
>TRBV3-1|few|TRBD2|TRBJ2-2
TGTGCCAGCAGCCAAGATCGGGCGGGAGGTACCGGGGAGCTGTTTTTT
CASSQDRAGGTGELFF
>TRBV18|few|TRBD2|TRBJ2-7
TGTGCCAGCTCACCCGGTAGCGGGAGGAGCTCCTACGAGCAGTACTTC
CASSPGSGRSSYEQYF
>TRBV11-3|many|TRBD2|TRBJ2-1
TGTGCCAGCAGCTTTCTGACTAGCGGGATCGATGAGCAGTTCTTC
CASSFLTSGIDEQFF
>TRBV25-1|.|.|TRBJ2-2
TGTGCCAGCAGATCACAGAACACCGGGGAGCTGTTTTTT
CASRSQNTGELFF
>TRBV19|.|.|TRBJ1-1
TGTGCCAGTACCAAGGGCCCAGACACTGAAGCTTTCTTT
CASTKGPDTEAFF
>TRBV12-3/TRBV12-4|.|TRBD1|TRBJ1-4
TGTGCCAGCAGTACACAGGGGGAAAAACTGTTTTTT
CASSTQGEKLFF
>TRBV30|many|.|TRBJ1-1
TGTGCCTGGAGCTTACAGGGTAAGCATTCGGATAGGACTGAAGCTTTCTTT
CAWSLQGKHSDRTEAFF
>TRBV2|.|TRBD2|TRBJ2-7
TGTGCCAGCGAAGGGGAAAGCGGGAGGTCCAACGAGCAGTACTTC
CASEGESGRSNEQYF
>TRBV12-3/TRBV12-4|few|.|TRBJ1-3
TGTGCCAGCAGTCCTTCAGGCGCCGGCAGGGCCTCTGGAAACACCATATATTTT
CASSPSGAGRASGNTIYF
>TRBV20-1|few|.|TRBJ2-2
TGCAGTGCTTTAAAACAGGGGAACACCGGGGAGCTGTTTTTT
CSALKQGNTGELFF
>TRBV4-1|.|TRBD1|TRBJ2-7
TGCGCCAGCAGCCAAGTCTACCGGGACAGGGACTACGAGCAGTACTTC
CASSQVYRDRDYEQYF
>TRBV6-1|many|.|TRBJ2-2
TGTGCCAGCATACGGGACACCGGGGAGCTGTTTTTT
CASIRDTGELFF